What follows describes a single T cell receptor beta chain. Authors' analysis steps: Using reference gene primer amplification, nucleated cell counts were estimated. The protocol was immunoSEQ multiplex PCR, while the TCRdb copy is restricted to in-frame clones and leaves out a portion. V, J and clone size are those of that table, while D and trimming were read from the DNA. The sample contains fewer than 85,000 clones, approximately 88% of which appear only once. The sample originates from a study of blood T cell repertoires in COVID-19. Whole-study context: Some COVID-19 samples were acute and others convalescent; all came from the United States, Italy and Spain.

V was shortened by 0 bases and J by 5 bases, with 10 bases between the two germline ends. This CDR3 has 14 amino acids. Per the germline V gene, CDR1 is LGHDT and CDR2 is YNNKEL (reference sequence). The TCR was taken from a man in his fifties with active COVID-19. The chain couples TRBV3-1 (or the pseudogene TRBV3-2) to TRBJ2-5; no clear D gene. Material for sequencing was peripheral blood. This chain's CDR3 is CASSQDPGGETQYF. The CDR3 DNA reads as TGTGCCAGCAGCCAAGACCCAGGTGGGGAGACCCAGTACTTC.